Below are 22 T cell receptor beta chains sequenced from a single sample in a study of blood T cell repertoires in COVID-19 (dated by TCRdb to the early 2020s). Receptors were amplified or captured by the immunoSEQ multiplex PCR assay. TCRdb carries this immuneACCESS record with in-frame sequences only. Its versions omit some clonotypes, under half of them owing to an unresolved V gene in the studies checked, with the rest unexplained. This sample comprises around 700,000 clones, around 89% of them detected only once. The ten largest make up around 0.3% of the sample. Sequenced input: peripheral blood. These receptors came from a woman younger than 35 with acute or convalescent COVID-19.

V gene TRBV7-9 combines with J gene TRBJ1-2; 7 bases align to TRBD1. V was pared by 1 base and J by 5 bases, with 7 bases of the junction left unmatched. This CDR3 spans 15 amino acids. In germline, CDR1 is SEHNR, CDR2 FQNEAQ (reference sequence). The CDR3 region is CASSLGQGSWYGYTF. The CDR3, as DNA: TGTGCCAGCAGCTTAGGACAGGGTTCGTGGTATGGCTACACCTTC. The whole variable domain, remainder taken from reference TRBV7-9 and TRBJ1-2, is DTGVSQNPRHKITKRGQNVTFRCDPISEHNRLYWYRQTLGQGPEFLTYFQNEAQLEKSRLLSDRFSAERPKGSFSTLEIQRTEQGDSAMYLCASSLGQGSWYGYTFGSGTRLTVV.

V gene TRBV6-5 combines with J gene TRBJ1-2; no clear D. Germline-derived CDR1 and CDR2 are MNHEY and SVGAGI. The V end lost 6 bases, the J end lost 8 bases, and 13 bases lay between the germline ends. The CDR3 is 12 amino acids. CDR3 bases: TGTGCCAGCAGCCCAAGCGCTGGGGGCTACACCTTC. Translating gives CASSPSAGGYTF.

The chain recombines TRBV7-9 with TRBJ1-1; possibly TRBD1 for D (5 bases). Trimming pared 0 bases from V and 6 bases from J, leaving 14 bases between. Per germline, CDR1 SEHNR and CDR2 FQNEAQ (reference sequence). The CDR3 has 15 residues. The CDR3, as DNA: TGTGCCAGCAGCTTAGCGCTGGGGGGTGGATCTGAAGCTTTCTTT. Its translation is CASSLALGGGSEAFF. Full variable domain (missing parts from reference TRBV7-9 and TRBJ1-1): DTGVSQNPRHKITKRGQNVTFRCDPISEHNRLYWYRQTLGQGPEFLTYFQNEAQLEKSRLLSDRFSAERPKGSFSTLEIQRTEQGDSAMYLCASSLALGGGSEAFFGQGTRLTVV.

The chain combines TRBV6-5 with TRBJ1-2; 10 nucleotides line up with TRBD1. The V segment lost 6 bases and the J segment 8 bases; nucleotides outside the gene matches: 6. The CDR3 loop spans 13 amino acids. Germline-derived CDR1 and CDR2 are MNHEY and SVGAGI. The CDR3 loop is CASSGQGVSGYTF. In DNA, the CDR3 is TGTGCCAGCAGCGGACAGGGGGTGAGCGGCTACACCTTC.

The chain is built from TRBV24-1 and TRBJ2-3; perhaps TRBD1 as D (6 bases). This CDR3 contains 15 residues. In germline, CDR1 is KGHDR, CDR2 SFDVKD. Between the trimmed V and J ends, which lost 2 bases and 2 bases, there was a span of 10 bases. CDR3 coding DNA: TGTGCCACCAGTGATTACAGGGAATACACAGATACGCAGTATTTT. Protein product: CATSDYREYTDTQYF.

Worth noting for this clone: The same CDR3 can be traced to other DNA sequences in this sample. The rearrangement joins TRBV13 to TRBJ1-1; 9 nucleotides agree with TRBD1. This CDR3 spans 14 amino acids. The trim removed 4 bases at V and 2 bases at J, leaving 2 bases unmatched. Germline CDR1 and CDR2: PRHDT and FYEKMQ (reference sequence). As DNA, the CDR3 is TGTGCCAGCAGCTCCACAGGGGGCAACACTGAAGCTTTCTTT. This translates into CASSSTGGNTEAFF.

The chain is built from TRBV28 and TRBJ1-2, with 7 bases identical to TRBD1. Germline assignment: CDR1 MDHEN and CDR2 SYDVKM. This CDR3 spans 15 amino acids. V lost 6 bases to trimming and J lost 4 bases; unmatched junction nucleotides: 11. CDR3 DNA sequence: TGTGCCAGCAGCTCGACGGCCACAGGGGTCTATGGCTACACCTTC. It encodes CASSSTATGVYGYTF.

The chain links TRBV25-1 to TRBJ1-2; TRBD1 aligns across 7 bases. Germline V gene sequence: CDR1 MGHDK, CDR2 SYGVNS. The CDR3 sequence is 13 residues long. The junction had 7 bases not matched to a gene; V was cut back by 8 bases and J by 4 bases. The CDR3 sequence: CASSRGTAYGYTF. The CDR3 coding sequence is TGTGCCAGCTCCCGCGGGACAGCCTATGGCTACACCTTC.

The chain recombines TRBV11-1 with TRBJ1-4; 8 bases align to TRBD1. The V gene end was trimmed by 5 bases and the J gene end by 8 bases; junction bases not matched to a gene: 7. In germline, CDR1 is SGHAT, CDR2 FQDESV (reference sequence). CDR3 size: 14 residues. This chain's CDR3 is CASSQDRVGEKLFF. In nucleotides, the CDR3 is TGTGCCAGCAGCCAGGACAGGGTCGGCGAAAAACTGTTTTTT.

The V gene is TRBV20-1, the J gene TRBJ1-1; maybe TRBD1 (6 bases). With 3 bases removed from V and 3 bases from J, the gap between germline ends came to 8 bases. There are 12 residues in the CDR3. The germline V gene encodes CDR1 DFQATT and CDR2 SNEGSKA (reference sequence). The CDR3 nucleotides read TGCAGTGCTAGTGGGGGCCACACTGAAGCTTTCTTT. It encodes CSASGGHTEAFF.

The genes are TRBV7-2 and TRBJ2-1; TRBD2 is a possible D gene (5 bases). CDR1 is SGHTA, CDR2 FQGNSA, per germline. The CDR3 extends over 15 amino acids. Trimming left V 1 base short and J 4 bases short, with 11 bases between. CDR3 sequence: CASSLDGSGYNEQFF. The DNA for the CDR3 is TGTGCCAGCAGCTTAGATGGTTCGGGATACAATGAGCAGTTCTTC.

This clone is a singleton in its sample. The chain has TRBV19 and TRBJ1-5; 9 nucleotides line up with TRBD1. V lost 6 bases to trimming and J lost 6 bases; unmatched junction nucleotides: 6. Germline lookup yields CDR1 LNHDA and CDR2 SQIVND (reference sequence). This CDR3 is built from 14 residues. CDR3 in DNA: TGTGCCAGTAGACCACAGGGGGCCAGTCAGCCCCAGCATTTT. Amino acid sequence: CASRPQGASQPQHF.

CDR3 sequence: CASHRGSYEQYF. In DNA form, the CDR3 reads TGTGCCAGCCATCGGGGCTCCTACGAGCAGTACTTC. The chain has TRBV6-5 and TRBJ2-7; maybe TRBD2 (5 bases). Germline assignment: CDR1 MNHEY and CDR2 SVGAGI. The CDR3 runs 12 residues. The V and J ends lost 8 bases and 0 bases respectively, with 8 bases between them.

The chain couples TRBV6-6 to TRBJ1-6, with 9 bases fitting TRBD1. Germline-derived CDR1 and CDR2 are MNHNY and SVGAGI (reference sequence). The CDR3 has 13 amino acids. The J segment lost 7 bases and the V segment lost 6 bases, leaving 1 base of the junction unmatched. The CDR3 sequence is CASRGQGNSPLHF. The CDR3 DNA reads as TGTGCCAGCAGGGGACAGGGAAATTCACCCCTCCACTTT.

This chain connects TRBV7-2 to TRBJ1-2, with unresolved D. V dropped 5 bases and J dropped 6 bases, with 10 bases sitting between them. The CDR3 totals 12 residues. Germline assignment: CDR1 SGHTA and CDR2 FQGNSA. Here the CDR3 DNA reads TGTGCCAGCAGCCCCCCGCGGGATGGCTACACCTTC. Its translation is CASSPPRDGYTF. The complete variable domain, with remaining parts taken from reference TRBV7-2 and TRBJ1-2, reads GAGVSQSPSNKVTEKGKDVELRCDPISGHTALYWYRQSLGQGLEFLIYFQGNSAPDKSGLPSDRFSAERTGGSVSTLTIQRTQQEDSAVYLCASSPPRDGYTFGSGTRLTVV.

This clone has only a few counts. This CDR3 is CASSYFGTGTPYGYTF. CDR3 nucleotides: TGTGCCAGCAGTTACTTCGGGACAGGGACCCCCTATGGCTACACCTTC. The chain has TRBV6-5 and TRBJ1-2; 9 bases are shared with TRBD1. V shed 1 base and J 4 bases; nucleotides not matched to a gene: 7. CDR3 length equals 16 residues. In germline, CDR1 is MNHEY, CDR2 SVGAGI.

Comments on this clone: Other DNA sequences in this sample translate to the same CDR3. The CDR3 is CSVGGGEGYTF. In DNA, the CDR3 is TGCAGCGTGGGGGGTGGAGAGGGCTACACCTTC. The V gene is TRBV29-1, the J gene TRBJ1-2, with a possible D match to TRBD1 (5 bases). The V end lost 6 bases, the J end lost 8 bases, and 13 bases lay between the germline ends. CDR3 length: 11 residues. Looked up from germline, CDR1 is SQVTM and CDR2 is ANQGSEA.

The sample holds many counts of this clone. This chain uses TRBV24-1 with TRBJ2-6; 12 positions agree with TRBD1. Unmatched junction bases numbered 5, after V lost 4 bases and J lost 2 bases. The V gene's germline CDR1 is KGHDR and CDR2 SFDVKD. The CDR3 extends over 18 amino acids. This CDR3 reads CATSDPGQGATGANVLTF. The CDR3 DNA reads TGTGCCACCAGTGACCCGGGACAGGGGGCCACTGGGGCCAACGTCCTGACTTTC.

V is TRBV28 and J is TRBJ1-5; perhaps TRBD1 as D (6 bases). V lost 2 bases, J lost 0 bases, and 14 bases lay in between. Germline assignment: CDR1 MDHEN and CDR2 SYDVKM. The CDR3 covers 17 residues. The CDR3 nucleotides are TGTGCCAGCAGTTTAGAGCCGGGACACAATAGCAATCAGCCCCAGCATTTT. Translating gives CASSLEPGHNSNQPQHF. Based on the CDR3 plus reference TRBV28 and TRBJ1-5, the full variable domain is DVKVTQSSRYLVKRTGEKVFLECVQDMDHENMFWYRQDPGLGLRLIYFSYDVKMKEKGDIPEGYSVSREKKERFSLILESASTNQTSMYLCASSLEPGHNSNQPQHFGDGTRLSIL.

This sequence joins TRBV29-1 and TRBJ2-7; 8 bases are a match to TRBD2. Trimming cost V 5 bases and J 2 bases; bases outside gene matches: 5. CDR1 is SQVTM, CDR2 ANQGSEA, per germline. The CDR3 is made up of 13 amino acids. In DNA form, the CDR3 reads TGCAGCGTTAGTAGCGGGGACGCCTACGAGCAGTACTTC. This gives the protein CSVSSGDAYEQYF.

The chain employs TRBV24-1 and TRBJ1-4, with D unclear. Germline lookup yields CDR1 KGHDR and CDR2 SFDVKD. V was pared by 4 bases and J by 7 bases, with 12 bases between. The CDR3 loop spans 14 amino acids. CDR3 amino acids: CATSENDNGEKLFF. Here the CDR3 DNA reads TGTGCCACCAGTGAAAATGACAATGGTGAAAAACTGTTTTTT.

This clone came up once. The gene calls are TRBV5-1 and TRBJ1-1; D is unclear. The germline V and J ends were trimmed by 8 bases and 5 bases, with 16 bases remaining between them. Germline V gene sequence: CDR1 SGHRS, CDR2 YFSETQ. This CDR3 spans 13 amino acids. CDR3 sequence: CARSSEEGTEAFF. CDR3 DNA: TGCGCCAGAAGCAGCGAAGAGGGAACTGAAGCTTTCTTT.